The 2 T cell receptor beta chains presented below share a single source sample, sequenced in a study of cytomegalovirus exposure and HLA in healthy donors. Primers included in the PCR were 60 Vbeta and 13 Jbeta primers. Assay: immunoSEQ multiplex PCR; the TCRdb copy retains only in-frame clones and omits some. The sample lists about 160,000 clones; approximately 81% were seen once. The sequenced sample consisted of PBMCs. These receptors came from a man younger than 35 in good health and CMV-seronegative.

The chain has TRBV4-2 and TRBJ2-5; 7 nucleotides match TRBD1. The closer fit of TRBJ2-7 to the DNA end suggests the J call may be wrong. Per germline, CDR1 LGHNA and CDR2 YNFKEQ. The CDR3 sequence is 13 residues long. The DNA for the CDR3 is TGTGCCAGCAGCCGCCTTGGACAGGACGAGCAGTACTTC. Translation: CASSRLGQDEQYF.

This clone was detected only a few times. This sequence joins TRBV5-1 and TRBJ2-7, with D possibly matching TRBD1 (6 bases). Germline loops: CDR1 SGHRS, CDR2 YFSETQ. CDR3 length equals 12 residues. V gave up 2 bases and J gave up 5 bases, with 8 bases separating them. The CDR3 DNA follows: TGCGCCAGCAGCTTACAGGGAGACGAGCAGTACTTC. Translation gives CASSLQGDEQYF.